This passage covers 21 T cell receptor beta chains from one sample sequenced in a study of blood T cell repertoires in COVID-19. Using immunoSEQ multiplex PCR, the repertoire was profiled, and TCRdb retains in-frame clones only, with some absent. The sample holds under 250,000 clones; 75% to 90% are singletons and the top ten take 2.6%. Sequenced material: peripheral blood. These receptors all come from a woman between 65 and 79 years old with active or convalescent COVID-19.

J is TRBJ2-7 and V is TRBV27, with 8 bases fitting TRBD1. V lost 6 bases and J lost 6; bases outside the gene matches: 7. CDR3 length: 13 residues. Germline CDR1 and CDR2: MNHEY and SMNVEV (reference sequence). CDR3: CASSGTGVPEQYF. The DNA for the CDR3 is TGTGCCAGCAGCGGGACAGGTGTCCCCGAGCAGTACTTC.

The chain has TRBV28 and TRBJ2-3, with D possibly matching TRBD1 (5 bases). The ends were cut back, 6 bases at V and 0 bases at J, with 7 bases in the middle. From germline, CDR1 is MDHEN and CDR2 SYDVKM. The CDR3 totals 13 residues. CDR3 amino acids: CASRDTSTDTQYF. The CDR3 nucleotides read TGTGCCAGCAGGGACACCAGCACAGATACGCAGTATTTT.

V usage is TRBV27 and J usage is TRBJ2-3; D is perhaps TRBD2 (5 bases). The CDR3 runs to 15 residues. Germline V gene lookup returns CDR1 MNHEY and CDR2 SMNVEV (reference sequence). V was clipped by 5 bases and J by 6 bases, with 18 bases between them. CDR3 region: CASSPTLVRSDTQYF. The CDR3 nucleotides are TGTGCCAGCAGTCCCACACTAGTGAGGTCGGATACGCAGTATTTT.

The rearrangement uses TRBV7-9 and TRBJ2-7; D gene unclear. V was trimmed by 4 bases and J by 2 bases, leaving 12 bases between them. Germline V gives CDR1 SEHNR, CDR2 FQNEAQ (reference sequence). This CDR3 region has 14 residues. CDR3 coding DNA: TGTGCCAGCAGCTACCCCCAGAACCCCTACGAGCAGTACTTC. Translation: CASSYPQNPYEQYF.

The rearrangement links TRBV7-2 to TRBJ2-5, with D perhaps TRBD2 (7 bases). Trimming pared 5 bases from V and 5 bases from J, leaving 15 bases between. The length of the CDR3 is 14 residues. Germline-derived CDR1 and CDR2 are SGHTA and FQGNSA. The CDR3 region is CASSIMGGLETQYF. Written as DNA, the CDR3 is TGTGCCAGCAGCATAATGGGGGGGCTGGAGACCCAGTACTTC. Looking up the rest from reference TRBV7-2 and TRBJ2-5 gives the full variable domain: GAGVSQSPSNKVTEKGKDVELRCDPISGHTALYWYRQSLGQGLEFLIYFQGNSAPDKSGLPSDRFSAERTGGSVSTLTIQRTQQEDSAVYLCASSIMGGLETQYFGPGTRLLVL.

This clone was observed many times. The V gene is TRBV4-3, the J gene TRBJ1-4, with D unresolved. V lost 4 bases and J 0 bases, leaving 12 bases between the germline ends. From germline, CDR1 is LGHNA and CDR2 YSLEER. The CDR3 has 16 amino acids. CDR3 sequence (DNA): TGCGCCAGCAGCCCGACATACACCGCAACTAATGAAAAACTGTTTTTT. Its translation is CASSPTYTATNEKLFF.

This clone was picked up one time. This chain joins TRBV20-1 and TRBJ2-1; D perhaps matches TRBD1 (5 bases). This CDR3 region has 11 residues. The germline V and J ends were trimmed by 7 bases and 4 bases, with 8 bases remaining between them. The germline V gene encodes CDR1 DFQATT and CDR2 SNEGSKA (reference sequence). DNA for the CDR3: TGCAGTGTTGACAGTTACAATGAGCAGTTCTTC. This sequence encodes CSVDSYNEQFF.

This chain uses TRBV27 with TRBJ2-7; 9 nucleotides agree with TRBD2. Trimming removed 4 bases from V and 8 bases from J; junction bases left unmatched: 6. The CDR3 spans 13 residues. Germline values: CDR1 MNHEY, CDR2 SMNVEV (reference sequence). The CDR3 DNA is TGTGCCAGCAGTTCCCGGCTAGCGGGACAGCAGTACTTC. Its protein product is CASSSRLAGQQYF.

This sequence joins TRBV5-1 and TRBJ2-5, with TRBD2 identical over 9 bases. Germline loops: CDR1 SGHRS, CDR2 YFSETQ. The CDR3 covers 14 residues. J lost 5 bases, V lost 3 bases, and 5 bases had no gene match. CDR3 nucleotides: TGCGCCAGCAGCTCGACTAGCGGAACGGAGACCCAGTACTTC. This translates into CASSSTSGTETQYF.

V is TRBV2 and J is TRBJ1-2, with TRBD1 matching over 10 bases. The CDR3 is made up of 15 amino acids. V gave up 5 bases and J gave up 4 bases; unmatched junction bases: 7. Germline-derived CDR1 and CDR2 are SNHLY and FYNNEI. Written as DNA, the CDR3 is TGTGCCAGCAGTTTGGACAGGGGGGGCCTCTATGGCTACACCTTC. Translating gives CASSLDRGGLYGYTF.

This chain uses TRBV11-1 with TRBJ2-5, with D maybe TRBD1 (6 bases). Germline CDR1 is SGHAT and CDR2 is FQDESV (reference sequence). The V gene lost 7 bases and the J gene lost 4 bases, with 16 bases spanning the gap. This CDR3 region has 14 residues. CDR3 sequence (DNA): TGTGCCAGCAACGCAGGGGCCATCTCAGAGACCCAGTACTTC. This encodes CASNAGAISETQYF.

V gene TRBV7-6 combines with J gene TRBJ2-5; TRBD1 might be the D (5 bases). With 2 bases removed from V and 5 bases from J, the gap between germline ends came to 18 bases. Germline CDR1 reads SGHVS; CDR2 reads FNYEAQ. This CDR3 is built from 16 residues. The CDR3 nucleotides are TGTGCCAGCAGCTTAAATTTACCCAGGGCTGATGAGACCCAGTACTTC. This gives the protein CASSLNLPRADETQYF.

This clone came up once. The CDR3 sequence: CASRFDRGRGYEQFF. CDR3 coding DNA: TGTGCAAGTCGCTTCGACAGGGGCCGGGGCTATGAGCAGTTCTTC. The chain has TRBV12-2 and TRBJ2-1; TRBD1 is the table's D call and was not checked against the DNA. TRBV12-2 counts as a pseudogene. This CDR3 is 15 amino acids long.

This clone was detected only once. The rearrangement joins TRBV25-1 to TRBJ1-2, with a possible D match to TRBD1 (5 bases). The germline V gene encodes CDR1 MGHDK and CDR2 SYGVNS. CDR3 length: 14 residues. The V end lost 1 base, the J end lost 4 bases, and 10 bases lay between the germline ends. CDR3 sequence: CASSELGQSYGYTF. CDR3 DNA: TGTGCCAGCAGTGAATTGGGGCAGTCCTATGGCTACACCTTC.

Concerning this clone itself: One junction end does not reproduce the germline sequence, and a read error may be involved. V gene TRBV5-6 combines with J gene TRBJ1-1; D unclear. Germline V gene sequence: CDR1 SGHDT, CDR2 YYEEEE. The CDR3 runs 12 residues. CDR3 protein: CASGLRETEAFF. DNA for the CDR3: TGTGCCAGCGGCTTACGGGAGACTGAAGCTTTCTTT.

The chain recombines TRBV10-1 with TRBJ1-1; 7 positions match TRBD1. The ends lost 5 bases at V and 1 base at J; junction bases unmatched: 10. This CDR3 comprises 16 residues. Germline V lookup: CDR1 WNHNN, CDR2 SYGVQD (reference sequence). The CDR3 sequence is CASSMGQRVWNTEAFF. CDR3 bases: TGCGCCAGCAGTATGGGACAGAGGGTTTGGAACACTGAAGCTTTCTTT.

This rearrangement joins TRBV11-2 to TRBJ2-7; 7 nucleotides agree with TRBD2. The CDR3 totals 15 residues. The V segment lost 0 bases and the J segment 5 bases; nucleotides outside the gene matches: 7. Germline-derived CDR1 and CDR2 are SGHAT and FQNNGV. The DNA for the CDR3 is TGTGCCAGCAGCTTAGACTCGGGAGGAAGGAACGAGCAGTACTTC. Its translation is CASSLDSGGRNEQYF.

The chain employs TRBV6-1 and TRBJ2-5; D possibly corresponds to TRBD1 (5 bases). Trimming shortened V by 4 bases and J by 1 base, and 16 bases separated the two germline ends. CDR1 and CDR2 (germline): MNHNS, SASEGT. This CDR3 is built from 16 residues. CDR3 sequence: CASSAAGLDTQETQYF. CDR3 bases: TGTGCCAGCAGTGCCGCAGGGTTGGACACCCAAGAGACCCAGTACTTC.

V and J are TRBV2 and TRBJ1-5; 7 bases fit TRBD1. J lost 7 bases, V lost 7 bases, and 7 bases had no gene match. The CDR3 consists of 13 residues. The V gene's germline CDR1 is SNHLY and CDR2 FYNNEI. The CDR3 loop reads CASTLGRGQPQHF. As DNA, the CDR3 is TGTGCCAGCACCCTGGGCAGGGGGCAGCCCCAGCATTTT.

V gene TRBV7-9 combines with J gene TRBJ1-1; TRBD1 aligns across 10 bases. The CDR3 has 12 amino acids. CDR1 SEHNR and CDR2 FQNEAQ come from the germline V gene (reference sequence). Germline trimming cut 11 bases from V and 8 bases from J; bases unmatched to any gene: 8. The CDR3 nucleotides read TGTGCCGCCGGGACAGGGGTGATGGAAGCTTTCTTT. This sequence encodes CAAGTGVMEAFF.

This clone has only a few counts. This chain links TRBV29-1 with TRBJ1-1; 9 nucleotides match TRBD1. This CDR3 region has 13 residues. V trimming: 4 bases; J trimming: 6 bases; junction bases outside the gene matches: 6. Germline loops: CDR1 SQVTM, CDR2 ANQGSEA. The CDR3 loop reads CSVGGTGLAEAFF. The DNA for the CDR3 is TGCAGCGTTGGGGGGACAGGGCTCGCTGAAGCTTTCTTT.